The 5 T cell receptor beta chains below come from one sample, sequenced in a study of shared clonotypes between healthy human individuals (dated by TCRdb to the early 2020s). The library was made by the immunoSEQ multiplex PCR assay. The table comes from immuneACCESS by way of TCRdb, which keeps in-frame sequences with V and J called. Part of the clones is missing from these tables; in studies checked, under half for an unresolved V gene and the rest for unknown reasons. Across this sample there are some 630,000 clones, with less than 80% seen only once. The ten largest clones add up to less than 2% of the sample. The sequenced sample consisted of memory CD4+ T cells sorted from blood. Read against the paper, the sample's cell subset or site label means: CD45RA-negative fraction. The receptors were sampled from a woman in her 30s in good health.

The gene calls are TRBV29-1 and TRBJ2-3; no firm D call. The germline CDR1 and CDR2 sequences are SQVTM and ANQGSEA. The CDR3 runs 11 residues. V was trimmed by 0 bases and J by 4 bases, leaving 2 bases between them. The DNA of the CDR3 is TGCAGCGTTGAAGACCCAGATACGCAGTATTTT. Translated, it gives CSVEDPDTQYF.

This sequence joins TRBV19 and TRBJ2-7; D may be TRBD1 (5 bases). The germline V and J ends were trimmed by 2 bases and 6 bases, with 14 bases remaining between them. The CDR3 contains 14 residues. Germline CDR1 and CDR2: LNHDA and SQIVND (reference sequence). The DNA of the CDR3 is TGTGCCAGTAGTATAAAGGCAGGGTCTATCGAGCAGTACTTC. Translated: CASSIKAGSIEQYF.

The chain employs TRBV28 and TRBJ2-7, with D perhaps matching TRBD1 or TRBD2 (6 bases each). V lost 5 bases, J lost 2 bases, and 22 bases lay in between. Germline V gives CDR1 MDHEN, CDR2 SYDVKM. The CDR3 has 17 amino acids. The chain's CDR3 is CASSTGAGGRSAYEQYF. CDR3 nucleotides: TGTGCCAGCAGTACTGGAGCCGGGGGCAGATCCGCCTACGAGCAGTACTTC.

The V call is TRBV6-1, the J call TRBJ1-5, with D hard to call. CDR3 length: 14 amino acids. The germline V and J ends were trimmed by 5 bases and 2 bases, with 10 bases remaining between them. Germline V CDR1 and CDR2: MNHNS, SASEGT. For the CDR3, the DNA is TGTGCCAGCAGTCTGGGGAATCGCAATCAGCCCCAGCATTTT. Amino acids: CASSLGNRNQPQHF.

This clone turned up a few times. The gene calls are TRBV7-7 and TRBJ2-5; 14 bases fit TRBD2. Germline values: CDR1 SSHAT, CDR2 FNYEAQ (reference sequence). This CDR3 spans 17 amino acids. V shed 3 bases, J shed 4 bases, and the junction held 7 bases outside the gene matches. The CDR3 bases are TGTGCCAGCAGCTTGACCGCCGGGACTAGCGGGAGAGAGACCCAGTACTTC. It codes for CASSLTAGTSGRETQYF.